These T cell receptor beta chains were read from a single sample in a study of blood T cell repertoires in COVID-19. Produced via immunoSEQ multiplex PCR; TCRdb's table is partial and in-frame only. The sample yields 150,000 to 200,000 clones, more than 80% seen once. The sequencing input was peripheral blood. The receptors were sampled from a middle-aged man with acute or convalescent COVID-19. The CDR3 runs from the conserved cysteine through the conserved F or W. D genes are given only for firm matches. Rows may omit the clone size; those that give it use once, few, many or a size class.

.	TRBJ1-2	TRBV4-2	.	TGTGCCAGCAGCCAAGATCCGGGGGAGGGCTACACCTTC	CASSQDPGEGYTF
.	TRBJ1-2	TRBV5-1	TRBD1	TGCGCCAGCAGCCCGGCCGGACAGGGTTCTGGCTACACCTTC	CASSPAGQGSGYTF
.	TRBJ2-2	TRBV6-2/TRBV6-3	.	TGTGCCAGCAGTTACTTGGCGGGGAACACCGGGGAGCTGTTTTTT	CASSYLAGNTGELFF
.	TRBJ2-3	TRBV5-4	TRBD2	TGTGCCAGCAGCTTTGACCCTCCTCTAGCGGGGTCTAGCACAGATACGCAGTATTTT	CASSFDPPLAGSSTDTQYF
.	TRBJ1-6	TRBV15	.	TGTGCCACCAGCACTAAGGGTGGGGGCTCACCCCTCCACTTT	CATSTKGGGSPLHF
once	TRBJ2-3	TRBV6-6	.	TGTGCCAGCAGTTATAGCCCCGGAGGCAGCACAGATACGCAGTATTTT	CASSYSPGGSTDTQYF
few	TRBJ1-4	TRBV9	.	TGTGCCAGCAGCGCAGGACAGCTTCCTAATGAAAAACTGTTTTTT	CASSAGQLPNEKLFF
.	TRBJ2-2	TRBV3-1/TRBV3-2	.	TGTGCCAGCAGCCAAACGGCCGGGGAGCTGTTTTTT	CASSQTAGELFF
.	TRBJ2-7	TRBV28	.	TGTGCCAGCAGTTTTAAAGACATCCGAAGAATCTACGAGCAGTACTTC	CASSFKDIRRIYEQYF
.	TRBJ1-5	TRBV5-4	.	TGTGCCAGCAGCGAGGACACAAATCAGCCCCAGCATTTT	CASSEDTNQPQHF
.	TRBJ1-4	TRBV27	.	TGTGCCAGCAGCCGACAGAGCCTTAATGAAAAACTGTTTTTT	CASSRQSLNEKLFF
.	TRBJ2-1	TRBV7-3	TRBD1	TGTGCCAGCAGCTCGGGACAGGGGACGGATGAGCAGTTCTTC	CASSSGQGTDEQFF
.	TRBJ2-2	TRBV2	.	TGTGCCAGCTTTTGGACAGAGTCGAACACCGGGGAGCTGTTTTTT	CASFWTESNTGELFF
.	TRBJ2-7	TRBV9	TRBD2	TGTGCCAGCAGCGTAGAGGGTAGCGGGAGGAACGAGCAGTACTTC	CASSVEGSGRNEQYF
once	TRBJ1-6	TRBV28	TRBD1	TGTGCCAGCAGGTTAGGGGGACAGAGGAATTCACCCCTCCACTTT	CASRLGGQRNSPLHF
.	TRBJ1-6	TRBV4-1	TRBD1	TGCGCCAGCAGCCAAGATGTCGAGGGGACAGCCTTGCCACCCCTCCACTTT	CASSQDVEGTALPPLHF
.	TRBJ2-2	TRBV30	.	TGTGCCTGGAGTGTCCCGACTAACACCGGGGAGCTGTTTTTT	CAWSVPTNTGELFF
.	TRBJ1-6	TRBV3-1/TRBV3-2	.	TGTGCCAGCAGCCTTGGGGGGGCGGGAAATTCACCCCTCCACTTT	CASSLGGAGNSPLHF
.	TRBJ2-5	TRBV7-3	.	TGTGCCAGCAGAGCTAGCGTTCAAGAGACCCAGTACTTC	CASRASVQETQYF